A selection of T cell receptor beta chains follows, all from one sample in a study of regulatory T cells in long-lasting Graves disease. TCRdb re-called the multiplex PCR reads with MiXCR, one entry per CDR3 protein. The table has over 350,000 distinct CDR3 sequences, around 15% seen once. These same data were also listed under a study on T cells in Graves' hyperthyroidism and ophthalmopathy.

Sequencing used peripheral blood mononuclear cells (PBMCs), obtained at new diagnosis, from a patient treated with antithyroid drugs. The receptors were sampled from a woman between 50 and 59 years old with Graves disease. Each CDR3 is given with its conserved first and last residue. The order of the fields is CDR3 protein, CDR3 DNA, V gene, J gene, clone size, D gene. D genes are given only for firm matches. Expanded clones get a size class; other rows say once, few or many, or leave the size out.

CDR3aa: CASSPLVGNQPQHF; CDR3nt: TGTGCCAGCAGTCCCCTTGTGGGCAATCAGCCCCAGCATTTT; v_gene: TRBV28; j_gene: TRBJ1-5; abundance: many; d_gene: NA
CDR3aa: CASSQEAPRGPGNTIYF; CDR3nt: TGCGCCAGCAGCCAAGAGGCCCCGCGGGGGCCCGGAAACACCATATATTTT; v_gene: TRBV4-1; j_gene: TRBJ1-3; abundance: NA; d_gene: NA
CDR3aa: CASSYGGLAGVVRVNEQFF; CDR3nt: TGTGCCAGCAGTTACGGAGGACTAGCGGGAGTCGTACGGGTCAATGAGCAGTTCTTC; v_gene: TRBV6-2/TRBV6-3; j_gene: TRBJ2-1; abundance: many; d_gene: TRBD2
CDR3aa: CASSGLAGSSYNEQFF; CDR3nt: TGTGCCAGCAGCGGACTAGCGGGGAGCTCCTACAATGAGCAGTTCTTC; v_gene: TRBV2; j_gene: TRBJ2-1; abundance: many; d_gene: TRBD2
CDR3aa: CASSPLGLAGAETQYF; CDR3nt: TGTGCCAGCAGTCCCCTTGGGCTAGCGGGAGCAGAGACCCAGTACTTC; v_gene: TRBV28; j_gene: TRBJ2-5; abundance: many; d_gene: TRBD2
CDR3aa: CASSVAPQEAYEQYF; CDR3nt: TGTGCCAGCAGCGTAGCCCCGCAGGAGGCCTACGAGCAGTACTTC; v_gene: TRBV9; j_gene: TRBJ2-7; abundance: many; d_gene: NA
CDR3aa: CASSQRWDSGNTIYF; CDR3nt: TGTGCCAGCAGCCAGCGTTGGGACTCTGGAAACACCATATATTTT; v_gene: TRBV7-9; j_gene: TRBJ1-3; abundance: NA; d_gene: NA
CDR3aa: CAISAGTGGETQYF; CDR3nt: TGTGCCATCAGCGCCGGGACAGGAGGGGAGACCCAGTACTTC; v_gene: TRBV10-3; j_gene: TRBJ2-5; abundance: NA; d_gene: TRBD1
CDR3aa: CASSWGGRGPDEAFF; CDR3nt: TGCGCCAGCAGCTGGGGGGGCAGGGGGCCAGATGAAGCTTTCTTT; v_gene: TRBV5-1; j_gene: TRBJ1-1; abundance: few; d_gene: TRBD1
CDR3aa: CASARPGENYGYTF; CDR3nt: TGTGCCAGCGCTAGGCCAGGGGAAAACTATGGCTACACCTTC; v_gene: TRBV28; j_gene: TRBJ1-2; abundance: many; d_gene: NA
CDR3aa: CSVALFGTGTEAYF; CDR3nt: NA; v_gene: TRBV29-1; j_gene: TRBJ1-1; abundance: NA; d_gene: NA
CDR3aa: CASGKLAGLTYEQYF; CDR3nt: TGCGCCAGCGGAAAACTAGCGGGTCTCACCTACGAGCAGTACTTC; v_gene: TRBV5-1; j_gene: TRBJ2-7; abundance: many; d_gene: TRBD2
CDR3aa: CASSGRESYEQYF; CDR3nt: TGTGCCAGCAGTGGTCGGGAGAGCTACGAGCAGTACTTC; v_gene: TRBV2; j_gene: TRBJ2-7; abundance: many; d_gene: NA
CDR3aa: CASSTKRQGGSSGANVLTF; CDR3nt: TGTGCCAGCAGCACTAAACGACAGGGGGGAAGCTCTGGGGCCAACGTCCTGACTTTC; v_gene: TRBV11-1; j_gene: TRBJ2-6; abundance: many; d_gene: TRBD1
CDR3aa: CASSHGQGASYEQYF; CDR3nt: TGCGCCAGCAGCCACGGACAGGGCGCTTCCTACGAGCAGTACTTC; v_gene: TRBV4-1; j_gene: TRBJ2-7; abundance: few; d_gene: TRBD1
CDR3aa: CASSYSFRQGPYNSPLHF; CDR3nt: TGTGCCAGCAGTTACTCGTTCAGGCAGGGACCCTATAATTCACCCCTCCACTTT; v_gene: TRBV6-4; j_gene: TRBJ1-6; abundance: NA; d_gene: NA
CDR3aa: CASTGPGYGYTF; CDR3nt: TGTGCCAGCACCGGGCCCGGCTATGGCTACACCTTC; v_gene: TRBV28; j_gene: TRBJ1-2; abundance: many; d_gene: NA
CDR3aa: CASSYWRDSTDTQYF; CDR3nt: TGTGCCAGCAGTTACTGGAGGGATAGCACAGATACGCAGTATTTT; v_gene: TRBV6-2/TRBV6-3; j_gene: TRBJ2-3; abundance: many; d_gene: NA
CDR3aa: CASSQGLASNPNSYNEQFF; CDR3nt: TGTGCCAGCAGCCAAGGACTAGCGTCCAACCCTAACTCCTACAATGAGCAGTTCTTC; v_gene: TRBV14; j_gene: TRBJ2-1; abundance: NA; d_gene: TRBD2
CDR3aa: CASSGSGRASETQYF; CDR3nt: TGTGCCAGCAGTGGGAGCGGGAGGGCCTCAGAGACCCAGTACTTC; v_gene: TRBV9; j_gene: TRBJ2-5; abundance: few; d_gene: TRBD2
CDR3aa: CASSFAVPGETQYF; CDR3nt: TGTGCCAGCAGTTTCGCGGTGCCAGGGGAGACCCAGTACTTC; v_gene: TRBV12-3/TRBV12-4; j_gene: TRBJ2-5; abundance: many; d_gene: NA
CDR3aa: CASSETGARDEKLFF; CDR3nt: TGTGCCAGCAGTGAGACAGGGGCGAGAGATGAAAAACTGTTTTTT; v_gene: TRBV6-1; j_gene: TRBJ1-4; abundance: many; d_gene: TRBD1
CDR3aa: CASSESSPGELFF; CDR3nt: TGTGCCAGCAGTGAGTCGTCTCCCGGGGAGCTGTTTTTT; v_gene: TRBV6-1; j_gene: TRBJ2-2; abundance: NA; d_gene: NA
CDR3aa: CASSLLGGPQETQYF; CDR3nt: TGTGCCAGCAGTTTATTGGGGGGGCCCCAAGAGACCCAGTACTTC; v_gene: TRBV27; j_gene: TRBJ2-5; abundance: many; d_gene: NA
CDR3aa: CASTGQGRHEQFF; CDR3nt: TGTGCCAGCACGGGACAGGGGCGCCATGAGCAGTTCTTC; v_gene: TRBV6-2/TRBV6-3; j_gene: TRBJ2-1; abundance: many; d_gene: TRBD1
CDR3aa: CASSYLGAGGSGFYEQYF; CDR3nt: TGTGCCAGCAGTTACTTGGGGGCGGGGGGTAGCGGGTTCTACGAGCAGTACTTC; v_gene: TRBV6-5; j_gene: TRBJ2-7; abundance: NA; d_gene: TRBD2
CDR3aa: CASRPTSGGLRETQYF; CDR3nt: TGTGCCAGCAGACCAACTAGCGGGGGGCTTAGGGAGACCCAGTACTTC; v_gene: TRBV28; j_gene: TRBJ2-5; abundance: NA; d_gene: TRBD2
CDR3aa: CASSQAGADTQYF; CDR3nt: TGTGCCAGCAGCCAAGCGGGGGCAGATACGCAGTATTTT; v_gene: TRBV3-1; j_gene: TRBJ2-3; abundance: many; d_gene: NA
CDR3aa: CASSLAALSTQYF; CDR3nt: TGCGCCAGCAGCTTGGCCGCACTATCTACGCAGTATTTT; v_gene: TRBV5-1; j_gene: TRBJ2-3; abundance: few; d_gene: NA
CDR3aa: CASSVGAGGWGIGEQFF; CDR3nt: TGCGCCAGCAGCGTAGGGGCAGGAGGATGGGGGATCGGTGAGCAGTTCTTC; v_gene: TRBV5-1; j_gene: TRBJ2-1; abundance: NA; d_gene: NA
CDR3aa: CAISESGTSGIGTDTQYF; CDR3nt: TGTGCCATCAGTGAGTCGGGGACTAGCGGGATTGGCACAGATACGCAGTATTTT; v_gene: TRBV10-3; j_gene: TRBJ2-3; abundance: NA; d_gene: TRBD2
CDR3aa: CAISEGPNYEQYF; CDR3nt: TGTGCCATCAGTGAGGGTCCAAACTACGAGCAGTACTTC; v_gene: TRBV10-3; j_gene: TRBJ2-7; abundance: many; d_gene: NA
CDR3aa: CASSVGGLGEQYF; CDR3nt: TGTGCCAGCAGCGTAGGGGGCCTGGGGGAGCAGTACTTC; v_gene: TRBV9; j_gene: TRBJ2-7; abundance: few; d_gene: NA
CDR3aa: CSAREWGSSYNEQFF; CDR3nt: TGCAGTGCTAGAGAATGGGGGAGCTCCTACAATGAGCAGTTCTTC; v_gene: TRBV20-1; j_gene: TRBJ2-1; abundance: NA; d_gene: NA
CDR3aa: CASSAYDRGRAFF; CDR3nt: TGTGCCAGCAGTGCCTATGACAGGGGGAGAGCTTTCTTT; v_gene: TRBV6-1; j_gene: TRBJ1-1; abundance: many; d_gene: TRBD1
CDR3aa: CAIKDTAIYGYTF; CDR3nt: TGTGCCATCAAGGACACAGCTATCTATGGCTACACCTTC; v_gene: TRBV10-3; j_gene: TRBJ1-2; abundance: many; d_gene: NA
CDR3aa: CASSQIGPGLPYEQYF; CDR3nt: TGCGCCAGCAGCCAAATTGGGCCGGGGTTACCCTACGAGCAGTACTTC; v_gene: TRBV4-1; j_gene: TRBJ2-7; abundance: many; d_gene: NA
CDR3aa: CASRAGGNNEQFF; CDR3nt: TGCGCCAGCAGAGCGGGAGGAAACAATGAGCAGTTCTTC; v_gene: TRBV10-2; j_gene: TRBJ2-1; abundance: many; d_gene: TRBD2
CDR3aa: CASRVMDGRAYEQYF; CDR3nt: TGTGCCAGCCGAGTCATGGACGGGAGGGCCTACGAGCAGTACTTC; v_gene: TRBV7-2; j_gene: TRBJ2-7; abundance: NA; d_gene: TRBD2
CDR3aa: CASSLFGGTDTQYF; CDR3nt: TGTGCCAGCAGCTTGTTCGGGGGCACAGATACGCAGTATTTT; v_gene: TRBV13; j_gene: TRBJ2-3; abundance: NA; d_gene: NA
CDR3aa: CASSLNFGGQGARLNNEQFF; CDR3nt: TGTGCCAGCAGCTTAAATTTTGGGGGACAGGGTGCTAGGCTTAACAATGAGCAGTTCTTC; v_gene: TRBV11-2; j_gene: TRBJ2-1; abundance: many; d_gene: TRBD1
CDR3aa: CASSLRAGWGLDNEQFF; CDR3nt: TGTGCCAGCAGCTTAAGGGCCGGGTGGGGACTCGACAATGAGCAGTTCTTC; v_gene: TRBV7-3; j_gene: TRBJ2-1; abundance: many; d_gene: NA
CDR3aa: CASSLTGLAAYNEQFF; CDR3nt: TGTGCCAGCAGTTTAACCGGACTAGCGGCCTACAATGAGCAGTTCTTC; v_gene: TRBV12-3/TRBV12-4; j_gene: TRBJ2-1; abundance: few; d_gene: TRBD2
CDR3aa: CASSTVSRDKLFF; CDR3nt: TGTGCCAGCAGTACGGTGTCGCGGGACAAACTGTTTTTT; v_gene: TRBV6-1; j_gene: TRBJ1-4; abundance: many; d_gene: NA
CDR3aa: CASSPGTSGRALETQYF; CDR3nt: TGTGCCAGCAGCCCGGGGACTAGCGGGAGGGCCTTGGAGACCCAGTACTTC; v_gene: TRBV7-7; j_gene: TRBJ2-5; abundance: few; d_gene: TRBD2
CDR3aa: CASSFVTGDLNTEAFF; CDR3nt: TGTGCCAGCAGTTTCGTTACAGGGGATTTGAACACTGAAGCTTTCTTT; v_gene: TRBV12-3/TRBV12-4; j_gene: TRBJ1-1; abundance: NA; d_gene: TRBD1
CDR3aa: CSTLTDNTDTQYF; CDR3nt: TGCAGCACCCTGACAGACAACACAGATACGCAGTATTTT; v_gene: TRBV29-1; j_gene: TRBJ2-3; abundance: NA; d_gene: NA
CDR3aa: CASSIRTAANYGYTF; CDR3nt: TGTGCCAGCAGTATACGGACGGCAGCTAACTATGGCTACACCTTC; v_gene: TRBV2; j_gene: TRBJ1-2; abundance: many; d_gene: NA
CDR3aa: CASSLQAGGETQYF; CDR3nt: TGTGCCAGCAGTTTGCAGGCGGGAGGAGAGACCCAGTACTTC; v_gene: TRBV12-3/TRBV12-4; j_gene: TRBJ2-5; abundance: NA; d_gene: TRBD2
CDR3aa: CASSHLTGQVYEQYF; CDR3nt: TGTGCCAGCAGCCATCTCACGGGACAGGTTTACGAGCAGTACTTC; v_gene: TRBV4-2; j_gene: TRBJ2-7; abundance: NA; d_gene: TRBD1
CDR3aa: CASSPRGLAGDNEQFF; CDR3nt: TGTGCCAGCAGCCCGCGGGGACTAGCGGGAGACAATGAGCAGTTCTTC; v_gene: TRBV7-9; j_gene: TRBJ2-1; abundance: many; d_gene: TRBD2
CDR3aa: CASSKTGGSETQYF; CDR3nt: TGTGCCAGCAGTAAAACAGGGGGTTCAGAGACCCAGTACTTC; v_gene: TRBV2; j_gene: TRBJ2-5; abundance: many; d_gene: TRBD1
CDR3aa: CASSQDSGGVRTGELFF; CDR3nt: TGTGCCAGCAGCCAAGATTCAGGGGGAGTGCGCACCGGGGAGCTGTTTTTT; v_gene: TRBV4-2; j_gene: TRBJ2-2; abundance: NA; d_gene: TRBD1
CDR3aa: CASSNLPGFGGNTIYF; CDR3nt: TGTGCCAGCAGCAATCTACCGGGGTTTGGTGGAAACACCATATATTTT; v_gene: TRBV2; j_gene: TRBJ1-3; abundance: many; d_gene: NA